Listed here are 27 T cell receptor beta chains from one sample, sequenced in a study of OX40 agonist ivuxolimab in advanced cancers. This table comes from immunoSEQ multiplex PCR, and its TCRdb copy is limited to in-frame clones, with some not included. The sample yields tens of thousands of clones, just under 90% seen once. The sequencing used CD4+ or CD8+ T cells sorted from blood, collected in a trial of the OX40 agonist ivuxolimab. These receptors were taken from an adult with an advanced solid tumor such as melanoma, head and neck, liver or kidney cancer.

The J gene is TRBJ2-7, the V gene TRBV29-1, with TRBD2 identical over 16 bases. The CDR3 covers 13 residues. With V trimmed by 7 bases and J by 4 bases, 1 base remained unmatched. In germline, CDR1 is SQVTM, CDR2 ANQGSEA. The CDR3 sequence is CSGGLAGGYEQYF. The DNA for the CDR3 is TGCAGCGGGGGACTAGCGGGAGGGTACGAGCAGTACTTC.

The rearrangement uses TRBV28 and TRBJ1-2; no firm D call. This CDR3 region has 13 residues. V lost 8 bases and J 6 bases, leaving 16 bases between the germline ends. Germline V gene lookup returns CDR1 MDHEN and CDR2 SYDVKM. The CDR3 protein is CASGRVPQHGYTF. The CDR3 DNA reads TGTGCCAGCGGTAGGGTACCCCAACATGGCTACACCTTC.

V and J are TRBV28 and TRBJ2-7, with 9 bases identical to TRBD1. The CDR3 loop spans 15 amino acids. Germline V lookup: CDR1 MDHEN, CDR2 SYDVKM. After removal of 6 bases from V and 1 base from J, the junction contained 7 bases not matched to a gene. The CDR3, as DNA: TGTGCCAGCAGACCGACCGGGACAGGGTCCTACGAGCAGTACTTC. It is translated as CASRPTGTGSYEQYF.

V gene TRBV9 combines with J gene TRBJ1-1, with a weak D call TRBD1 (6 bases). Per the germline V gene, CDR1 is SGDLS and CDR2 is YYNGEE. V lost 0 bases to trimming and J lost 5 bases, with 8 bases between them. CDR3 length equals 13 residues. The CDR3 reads CASSVGTATEAFF. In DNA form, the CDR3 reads TGTGCCAGCAGCGTAGGGACAGCAACTGAAGCTTTCTTT.

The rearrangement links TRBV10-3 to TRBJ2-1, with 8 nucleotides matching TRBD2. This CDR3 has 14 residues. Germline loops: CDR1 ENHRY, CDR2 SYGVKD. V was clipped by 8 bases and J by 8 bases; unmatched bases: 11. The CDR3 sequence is CAISAGVPDDEQFF. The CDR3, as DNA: TGTGCCATCTCAGCGGGAGTTCCTGACGATGAGCAGTTCTTC.

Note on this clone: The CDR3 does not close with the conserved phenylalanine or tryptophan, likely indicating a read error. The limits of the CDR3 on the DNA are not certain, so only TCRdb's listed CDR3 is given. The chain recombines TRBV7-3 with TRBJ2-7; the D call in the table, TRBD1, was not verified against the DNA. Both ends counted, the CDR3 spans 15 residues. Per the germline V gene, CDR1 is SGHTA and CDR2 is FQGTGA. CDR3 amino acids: CASSDPGQGSPRTRL.

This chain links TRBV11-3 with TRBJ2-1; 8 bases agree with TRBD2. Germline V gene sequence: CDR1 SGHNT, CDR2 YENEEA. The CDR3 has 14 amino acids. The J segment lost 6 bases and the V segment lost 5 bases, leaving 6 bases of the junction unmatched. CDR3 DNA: TGTGCCAGCAGCCACGGGACTAGTGTCAATGAGCAGTTCTTC. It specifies CASSHGTSVNEQFF.

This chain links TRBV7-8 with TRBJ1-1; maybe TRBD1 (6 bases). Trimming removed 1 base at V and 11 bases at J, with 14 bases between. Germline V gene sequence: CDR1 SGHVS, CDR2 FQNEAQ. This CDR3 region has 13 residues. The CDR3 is CASSLGVGGLAFF. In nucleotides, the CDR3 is TGTGCCAGCAGCTTAGGGGTTGGGGGCCTGGCTTTCTTT. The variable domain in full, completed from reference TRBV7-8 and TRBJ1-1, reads GAGVSQSPRYKVAKRGQDVALRCDPISGHVSLFWYQQALGQGPEFLTYFQNEAQLDKSGLPSDRFFAERPEGSVSTLKIQRTQQEDSAVYLCASSLGVGGLAFFGQGTRLTVV.

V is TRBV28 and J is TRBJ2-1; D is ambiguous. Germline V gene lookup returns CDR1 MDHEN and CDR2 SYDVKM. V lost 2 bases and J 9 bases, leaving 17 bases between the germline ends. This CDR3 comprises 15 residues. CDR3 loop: CASSLGLVEVFEQFF. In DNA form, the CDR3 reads TGTGCCAGCAGTTTAGGGCTAGTCGAGGTGTTTGAGCAGTTCTTC.

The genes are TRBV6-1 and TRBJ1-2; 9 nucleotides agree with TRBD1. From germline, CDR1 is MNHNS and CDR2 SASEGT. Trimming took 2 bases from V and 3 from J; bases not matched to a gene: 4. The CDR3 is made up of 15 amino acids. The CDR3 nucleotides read TGTGCCAGCAGTGAAAGACAGGGGGGGGACTATGGCTACACCTTC. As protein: CASSERQGGDYGYTF.

The CDR3 is CSAKPRNEQFF. As DNA, the CDR3 is TGCAGTGCTAAACCCCGCAATGAGCAGTTCTTC. The gene calls are TRBV20-1 and TRBJ2-1; the D is unclear. Trimming stripped 4 bases from V and 6 bases from J, with 7 bases between. The CDR3 is 11 residues long. The V gene's germline CDR1 is DFQATT and CDR2 SNEGSKA (reference sequence).

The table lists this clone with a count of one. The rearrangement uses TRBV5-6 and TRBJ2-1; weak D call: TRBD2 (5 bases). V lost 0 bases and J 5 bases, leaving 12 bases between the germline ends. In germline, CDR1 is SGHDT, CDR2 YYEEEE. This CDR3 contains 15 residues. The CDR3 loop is CASSLVGLNNNEQFF. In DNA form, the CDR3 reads TGTGCCAGCAGCTTGGTTGGACTGAATAACAATGAGCAGTTCTTC.

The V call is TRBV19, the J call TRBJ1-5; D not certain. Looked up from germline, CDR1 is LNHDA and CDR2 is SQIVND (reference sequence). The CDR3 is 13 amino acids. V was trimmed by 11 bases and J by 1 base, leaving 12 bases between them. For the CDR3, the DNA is TGTGCCTGTGGGCCGGGGAGCAATCAGCCCCAGCATTTT. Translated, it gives CACGPGSNQPQHF.

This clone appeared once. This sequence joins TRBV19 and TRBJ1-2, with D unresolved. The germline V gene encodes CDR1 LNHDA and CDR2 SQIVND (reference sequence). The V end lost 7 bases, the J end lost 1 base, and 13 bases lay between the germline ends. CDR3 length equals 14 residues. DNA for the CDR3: TGTGCCAGTATCCCAGGCGGCAGTAACTATGGCTACACCTTC. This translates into CASIPGGSNYGYTF.

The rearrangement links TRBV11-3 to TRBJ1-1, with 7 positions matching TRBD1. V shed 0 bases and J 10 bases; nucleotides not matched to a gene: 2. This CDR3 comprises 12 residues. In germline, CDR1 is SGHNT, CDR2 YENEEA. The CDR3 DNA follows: TGTGCCAGCAGCTTAGAAGCAGGGGGAGCTTTCTTT. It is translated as CASSLEAGGAFF.

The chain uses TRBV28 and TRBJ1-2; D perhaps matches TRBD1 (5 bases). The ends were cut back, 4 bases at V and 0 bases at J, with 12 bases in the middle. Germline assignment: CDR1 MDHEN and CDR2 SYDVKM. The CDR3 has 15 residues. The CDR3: CASSWGMEANYGYTF. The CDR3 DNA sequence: TGTGCCAGCAGTTGGGGGATGGAGGCTAACTATGGCTACACCTTC.

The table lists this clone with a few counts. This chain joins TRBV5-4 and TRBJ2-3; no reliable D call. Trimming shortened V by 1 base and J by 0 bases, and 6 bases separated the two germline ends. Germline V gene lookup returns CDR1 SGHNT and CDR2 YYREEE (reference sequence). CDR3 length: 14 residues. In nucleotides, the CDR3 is TGTGCCAGCAGCTTGTTGTCTAGCACAGATACGCAGTATTTT. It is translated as CASSLLSSTDTQYF.

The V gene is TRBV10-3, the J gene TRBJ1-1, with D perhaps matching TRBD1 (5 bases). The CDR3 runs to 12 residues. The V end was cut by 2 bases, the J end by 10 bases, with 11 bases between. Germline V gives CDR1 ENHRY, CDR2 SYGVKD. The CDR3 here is CAISEGQDTAFF. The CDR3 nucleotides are TGTGCCATCAGTGAGGGGCAGGACACAGCTTTCTTT.

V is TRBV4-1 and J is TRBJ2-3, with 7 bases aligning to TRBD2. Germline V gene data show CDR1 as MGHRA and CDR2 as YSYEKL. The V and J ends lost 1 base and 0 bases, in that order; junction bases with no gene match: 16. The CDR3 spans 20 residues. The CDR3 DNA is TGCGCCAGCAGCCAAGGCGCGGGGGTATGGGGTAAGGGGAGCACAGATACGCAGTATTTT. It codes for CASSQGAGVWGKGSTDTQYF.

The CDR3 region is CASSLYSGTWNEQFF. The CDR3 region has the DNA TGTGCCAGCAGCTTGTATTCCGGGACGTGGAATGAGCAGTTCTTC. V is TRBV5-6 and J is TRBJ2-1; perhaps D is TRBD1 or TRBD2 (5 bases each). In germline, CDR1 is SGHDT, CDR2 YYEEEE. Between the trimmed V and J ends, which lost 1 base and 7 bases, there was a span of 15 bases. The CDR3 consists of 15 residues.

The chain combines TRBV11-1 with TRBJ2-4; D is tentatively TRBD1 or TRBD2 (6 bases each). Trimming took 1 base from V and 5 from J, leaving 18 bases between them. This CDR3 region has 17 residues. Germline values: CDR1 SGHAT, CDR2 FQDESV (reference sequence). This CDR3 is CASSLVGTAGAQNIQYF. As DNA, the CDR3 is TGTGCCAGCAGCTTAGTCGGGACTGCAGGGGCCCAAAACATTCAGTACTTC.

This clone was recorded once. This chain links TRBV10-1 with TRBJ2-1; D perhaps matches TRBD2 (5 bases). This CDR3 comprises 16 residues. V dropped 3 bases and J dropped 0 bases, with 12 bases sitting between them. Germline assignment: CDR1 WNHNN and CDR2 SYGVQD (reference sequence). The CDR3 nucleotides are TGCGCCAGCAGTGACCTGAGCGGTCCCTCCTACAATGAGCAGTTCTTC. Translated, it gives CASSDLSGPSYNEQFF.

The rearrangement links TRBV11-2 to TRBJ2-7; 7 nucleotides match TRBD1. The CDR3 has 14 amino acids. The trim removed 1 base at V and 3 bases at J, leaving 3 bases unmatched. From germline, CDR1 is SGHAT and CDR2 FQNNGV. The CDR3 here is CASSLGGTVYEQYF. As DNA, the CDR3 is TGTGCCAGCAGCTTAGGAGGGACAGTCTACGAGCAGTACTTC.

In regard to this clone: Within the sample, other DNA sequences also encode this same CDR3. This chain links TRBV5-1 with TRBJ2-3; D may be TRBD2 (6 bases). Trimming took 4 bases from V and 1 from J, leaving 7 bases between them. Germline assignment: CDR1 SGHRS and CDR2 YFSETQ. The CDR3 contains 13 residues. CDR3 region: CASSPGGTDTQYF. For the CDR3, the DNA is TGCGCCAGCAGCCCGGGGGGCACAGATACGCAGTATTTT.

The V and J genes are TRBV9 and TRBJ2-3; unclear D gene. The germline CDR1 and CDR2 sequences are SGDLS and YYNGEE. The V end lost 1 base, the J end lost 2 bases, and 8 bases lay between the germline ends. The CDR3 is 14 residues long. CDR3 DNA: TGTGCCAGCAGCGTAACGGATTTCACAGATACGCAGTATTTT. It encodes CASSVTDFTDTQYF.

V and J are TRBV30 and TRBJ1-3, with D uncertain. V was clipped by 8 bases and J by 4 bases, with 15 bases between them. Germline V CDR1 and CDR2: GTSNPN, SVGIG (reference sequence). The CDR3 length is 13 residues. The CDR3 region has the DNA TGTGCCAGAGAGCCGAATCGGGGAAACACCATATATTTT. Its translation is CAREPNRGNTIYF.

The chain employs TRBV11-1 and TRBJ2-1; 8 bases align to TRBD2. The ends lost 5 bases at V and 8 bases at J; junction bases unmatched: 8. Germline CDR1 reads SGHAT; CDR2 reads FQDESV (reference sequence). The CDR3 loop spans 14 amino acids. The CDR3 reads CASSRRTSGDEQFF. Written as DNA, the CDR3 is TGTGCCAGCAGCCGTCGTACTAGCGGCGATGAGCAGTTCTTC.